Shown below are 5 T cell receptor beta chains from a single sample sequenced in a study of immune reconstitution after stem cell transplant in scleroderma. TCRdb ran MiXCR on the RT-PCR reads and lists one entry per CDR3 protein. The sample shows over a thousand distinct CDR3 sequences, around a sixth of them seen only once. The specimen was collected before or after autologous hematopoietic stem cell transplantation (not recorded which). These receptors originate from a female donor with systemic sclerosis.

V usage is TRBV6-2 or TRBV6-3 and J usage is TRBJ2-7; the match to TRBD2 covers 10 bases. Looked up from germline, CDR1 is MNHEY and CDR2 is SVGEGT. The V and J ends lost 0 bases and 3 bases, in that order; junction bases with no gene match: 11. This CDR3 is built from 18 residues. CDR3 sequence (DNA): TGTGCCAGCAGTTACTCCGCTTTGCGTCTAGCGGGAGTCTACGAGCAGTACTTC. Protein sequence: CASSYSALRLAGVYEQYF.

CDR3 region: CASSVLPGVLNTEAFF. In nucleotides, the CDR3 is TGTGCCAGCAGCGTATTGCCAGGGGTCCTGAACACTGAAGCTTTCTTT. This sequence joins TRBV9 and TRBJ1-1; a weak D match, TRBD1 (6 bases). With 1 base removed from V and 0 bases from J, the gap between germline ends came to 13 bases. Germline CDR1 SGDLS, CDR2 YYNGEE. This CDR3 has 16 residues.

This clonotype appeared a few times. This rearrangement joins TRBV6-2 or TRBV6-3 to TRBJ2-4; 8 positions match TRBD1. Germline CDR1 is MNHEY and CDR2 is SVGEGT. The CDR3 has 16 amino acids. With 7 bases clipped from V and 1 base from J, the junction kept 9 bases outside the gene matches. In DNA, the CDR3 is TGTGCCAGCAAGTCCGCAGGGGACAGGGCCAAAAACATTCAGTACTTC. This codes for CASKSAGDRAKNIQYF.

This chain links TRBV6-2 or TRBV6-3 with TRBJ1-5, with D uncertain. From germline, CDR1 is MNHEY and CDR2 SVGEGT. The CDR3 covers 15 residues. Trimming pared 2 bases from V and 0 bases from J, leaving 8 bases between. CDR3 DNA sequence: TGTGCCAGCAGTTACGAAACGGATAGCAATCAGCCCCAGCATTTT. It codes for CASSYETDSNQPQHF.

The chain employs TRBV5-6 and TRBJ1-5, with D possibly TRBD1 on 6 matching bases. V lost 3 bases, J lost 1 base, and 11 bases lay in between. The CDR3 runs 15 residues. Germline CDR1 is SGHDT and CDR2 is YYEEEE. Written as DNA, the CDR3 is TGTGCCAGCAGCTGGGGACATAGAAGCAATCAGCCCCAGCATTTT. It yields the protein CASSWGHRSNQPQHF.